These 29 T cell receptor beta chains were sequenced from one sample in a study of T cell changes during pregnancy in multiple sclerosis. The data were produced by immunoSEQ multiplex PCR, yet TCRdb's version contains in-frame clones alone and is incomplete. The sample carries about 80,000 clones, 94% recorded once. Specimen: peripheral blood, collected in the second trimester of pregnancy. These receptors were taken from a female donor in good health, enrolled as a control in a pregnancy study.

The CDR3 coding sequence is TGTGCCAGCAGCTTAGCGAGGATTAGTTTCTTGTTCTTC. This codes for CASSLARISFLFF. The V gene is TRBV7-9, the J gene TRBJ2-1; the D is unclear. V was clipped by 0 bases and J by 15 bases, with 15 bases between them. The CDR3 is 13 amino acids. Germline CDR1 is SEHNR and CDR2 is FQNEAQ (reference sequence).

This chain links TRBV19 with TRBJ2-1; 13 positions agree with TRBD2. V lost 3 bases and J lost 6; bases outside the gene matches: 2. The CDR3 length is 15 residues. The germline V gene has CDR1 LNHDA and CDR2 SQIVND (reference sequence). CDR3 sequence: CASSITSGRANEQFF. CDR3 sequence (DNA): TGTGCCAGTAGTATTACTAGCGGGAGGGCCAATGAGCAGTTCTTC.

The chain is built from TRBV27 and TRBJ2-1, with TRBD1 identical over 8 bases. The CDR3 extends over 13 amino acids. V shed 10 bases, J shed 6 bases, and the junction held 8 bases outside the gene matches. The germline CDR1 and CDR2 sequences are MNHEY and SMNVEV (reference sequence). The CDR3 sequence: CATSGQGVNEQFF. In nucleotides, the CDR3 is TGTGCCACTTCCGGACAGGGAGTCAATGAGCAGTTCTTC.

A few counts support this clone. This sequence joins TRBV5-1 and TRBJ2-3, with 10 bases that match TRBD2. After removal of 6 bases from V and 3 bases from J, the junction contained 7 bases not matched to a gene. Germline CDR1 reads SGHRS; CDR2 reads YFSETQ. There are 15 residues in the CDR3. CDR3 nucleotide sequence: TGCGCCAGCAACAAAGCGGGAGGGCTAACAGATACGCAGTATTTT. Translation: CASNKAGGLTDTQYF. The full variable domain, its missing parts supplied by reference TRBV5-1 and TRBJ2-3, is KAGVTQTPRYLIKTRGQQVTLSCSPISGHRSVSWYQQTPGQGLQFLFEYFSETQRNKGNFPGRFSGRQFSNSRSEMNVSTLELGDSALYLCASNKAGGLTDTQYFGPGTRLTVL.

The J gene is TRBJ1-1, the V gene TRBV6-6, with 9 bases that match TRBD1. Germline V gene lookup returns CDR1 MNHNY and CDR2 SVGAGI (reference sequence). CDR3 length: 16 residues. V was clipped by 5 bases and J by 4 bases; unmatched bases: 11. Written as DNA, the CDR3 is TGTGCCAGCAGTCGGGGCAAGACAGGGGGGGGCACTGAAGCTTTCTTT. Translation: CASSRGKTGGGTEAFF.

The rearrangement uses TRBV7-8 and TRBJ1-2; 8 positions match TRBD1. CDR1 and CDR2 from the germline V gene are SGHVS and FQNEAQ. There are 16 residues in the CDR3. V was pared by 3 bases and J by 5 bases, with 11 bases of the junction left unmatched. DNA for the CDR3: TGTGCCAGCAGCTTCCATTCCCAGGGGGCGGGGTATGGCTACACCTTC. It translates to CASSFHSQGAGYGYTF.

The chain is built from TRBV14 and TRBJ2-4; unclear D gene. The germline V gene encodes CDR1 SGHDN and CDR2 FVKESK. V was pared by 0 bases and J by 1 base, with 22 bases between. The CDR3 covers 20 residues. CDR3 nucleotides: TGTGCCAGCAGCCAAGATACGGCCTGGATATGGGCTGGGGCCAAAAACATTCAGTACTTC. It codes for CASSQDTAWIWAGAKNIQYF.

The chain links TRBV6-1 to TRBJ1-5; D is ambiguous. This CDR3 has 17 amino acids. Trimming cost V 3 bases and J 1 base, with 16 bases left between them. CDR1 is MNHNS, CDR2 SASEGT, per germline. CDR3 sequence (DNA): TGTGCCAGCAGTGATCTAAAATGGACTACCAGCAATCAGCCCCAGCATTTT. Its translation: CASSDLKWTTSNQPQHF.

The chain is built from TRBV28 and TRBJ2-7, with D possibly TRBD1 on 6 matching bases. Germline V lookup: CDR1 MDHEN, CDR2 SYDVKM. V lost 6 bases and J 2 bases, leaving 17 bases between the germline ends. The CDR3 runs to 15 residues. CDR3 coding DNA: TGTGCCAGCAGCCGTAGGGGGATCAGTACCTACGAGCAGTACTTC. It translates to CASSRRGISTYEQYF.

The rearrangement uses TRBV2 and TRBJ2-1, with D possibly matching TRBD2 (7 bases). The germline gives CDR1 SNHLY, CDR2 FYNNEI. This CDR3 has 14 residues. Trimming took 7 bases from V and 9 from J, leaving 19 bases between them. This CDR3 reads CASKQGREWGEQFF. The CDR3 DNA reads as TGTGCCAGCAAGCAGGGGCGGGAGTGGGGTGAGCAGTTCTTC.

The gene calls are TRBV4-1 and TRBJ1-5; the match to TRBD1 covers 7 bases. CDR1 is MGHRA and CDR2 is YSYEKL in the germline V gene. CDR3 length equals 17 residues. V lost 0 bases, J lost 0 bases, and 5 bases stayed unmatched. CDR3 nucleotide sequence: TGCGCCAGCAGCCAAGACGGGACAGAATATAGCAATCAGCCCCAGCATTTT. Encoded protein: CASSQDGTEYSNQPQHF.

The chain has TRBV5-1 and TRBJ2-7; D might be TRBD2 (5 bases). In germline, CDR1 is SGHRS, CDR2 YFSETQ. V lost 0 bases, J lost 2 bases, and 6 bases lay in between. CDR3 length: 13 amino acids. The CDR3 DNA reads as TGCGCCAGCAGCTTGGAACTAGCCTACGAGCAGTACTTC. Protein sequence: CASSLELAYEQYF.

The chain links TRBV11-2 to TRBJ2-3, with 10 nucleotides matching TRBD2. The germline gives CDR1 SGHAT, CDR2 FQNNGV. V trimming: 2 bases; J trimming: 5 bases; junction bases outside the gene matches: 4. This CDR3 is 15 amino acids long. CDR3 in DNA: TGTGCCAGCAGCTTAATTTTAGCGGGGGGAGATACGCAGTATTTT. The encoded protein is CASSLILAGGDTQYF.

As for this clone: A read error may explain this, as a much larger clone is one base away. This chain's CDR3 is CASSPGLAAEQYF. The CDR3 DNA follows: TGTGCCAGCAGCCCCGGACTAGCGGCCGAGCAGTACTTC. This sequence joins TRBV28 and TRBJ2-7; 10 bases match TRBD2. The germline CDR1 and CDR2 sequences are MDHEN and SYDVKM. V was clipped by 6 bases and J by 6 bases; unmatched bases: 5. The CDR3 is 13 residues long.

The chain carries TRBV4-1 and TRBJ2-3, with D possibly being TRBD2 (6 bases). CDR1 and CDR2 from the germline V gene are MGHRA and YSYEKL. Trimming took 5 bases from V and 0 from J, leaving 18 bases between them. There are 17 residues in the CDR3. CDR3 protein: CASSVTPGASSTDTQYF. The CDR3 nucleotides read TGCGCCAGCAGCGTAACCCCGGGAGCCTCTAGCACAGATACGCAGTATTTT.

The chain recombines TRBV28 with TRBJ1-2; 12 bases align to TRBD1. Looked up from germline, CDR1 is MDHEN and CDR2 is SYDVKM. Trimming took 3 bases from V and 8 from J; bases not matched to a gene: 4. The CDR3 runs to 14 residues. The CDR3 loop is CASSLGTGGYGYTF. CDR3 bases: TGTGCCAGCAGTTTGGGGACAGGGGGCTACGGCTACACCTTC.

V is TRBV5-4 and J is TRBJ2-7; 7 positions match TRBD2. There are 12 residues in the CDR3. The V and J ends lost 4 bases and 12 bases, in that order; junction bases with no gene match: 10. The germline gives CDR1 SGHNT, CDR2 YYREEE (reference sequence). CDR3 nucleotides: TGTGCCAGCAGCCCAGGTGGGGGGGAGTCGTACTTC. Protein product: CASSPGGGESYF.

This chain links TRBV9 with TRBJ2-7; 12 bases match TRBD2. The V and J ends lost 3 bases and 5 bases, in that order; junction bases with no gene match: 3. This CDR3 comprises 14 residues. The V gene's germline CDR1 is SGDLS and CDR2 YYNGEE. The CDR3 here is CASSEGLAGNEQYF. In DNA, the CDR3 is TGTGCCAGCAGCGAAGGACTAGCGGGGAACGAGCAGTACTTC.

The chain combines TRBV18 with TRBJ2-6; D is possibly TRBD1 (6 bases). The ends were cut back, 4 bases at V and 2 bases at J, with 6 bases in the middle. In germline, CDR1 is KGHSH, CDR2 LQKENI. The CDR3 has 14 amino acids. Here the CDR3 reads CASSQGAGANVLTF. Here the CDR3 DNA reads TGTGCCAGCTCACAGGGGGCTGGGGCCAACGTCCTGACTTTC.

This chain uses TRBV29-1 with TRBJ2-7; 9 bases agree with TRBD2. Germline lookup yields CDR1 SQVTM and CDR2 ANQGSEA. Trimming took 6 bases from V and 4 from J; bases not matched to a gene: 10. The CDR3 spans 14 residues. The CDR3 reads CSVVHRGRGYEQYF. CDR3 sequence (DNA): TGCAGCGTCGTTCACCGCGGGAGGGGATACGAGCAGTACTTC.

V and J are TRBV5-5 and TRBJ2-1, with TRBD2 matching over 7 bases. From germline, CDR1 is SGHKS and CDR2 YYEKEE (reference sequence). There are 14 residues in the CDR3. The J segment lost 5 bases and the V segment lost 1 base, leaving 3 bases of the junction unmatched. The CDR3 nucleotides read TGTGCCAGCAGCTTGCGGGGGGTCGACAATGAGCAGTTCTTC. It specifies CASSLRGVDNEQFF.

The chain links TRBV7-9 to TRBJ2-2; D perhaps matches TRBD2 (6 bases). The CDR3 consists of 16 residues. CDR1 is SEHNR and CDR2 is FQNEAQ in the germline V gene (reference sequence). V was clipped by 2 bases and J by 5 bases, with 15 bases between them. CDR3 DNA sequence: TGTGCCAGCAGCTTACTGCGGACTGGAGGGACCGGGGAGCTGTTTTTT. Translation gives CASSLLRTGGTGELFF.

The rearrangement links TRBV18 to TRBJ1-5, with a weak D call TRBD1 (6 bases). The CDR3 length is 17 residues. Germline V CDR1 and CDR2: KGHSH, LQKENI. Trimming shortened V by 2 bases and J by 6 bases, and 20 bases separated the two germline ends. Here the CDR3 DNA reads TGTGCCAGCTCACCAGGGGCCTATTCAGTCAGGGGTCAGCCCCAGCATTTT. Translated: CASSPGAYSVRGQPQHF.

The chain links TRBV28 to TRBJ2-7; D ambiguous. Deletions cut 5 bases from V and 4 bases from J, with 6 bases between. There are 11 residues in the CDR3. CDR1 and CDR2 (germline): MDHEN, SYDVKM. This chain's CDR3 is CASSRVYEQYF. CDR3 sequence (DNA): TGTGCCAGCAGTCGCGTGTACGAGCAGTACTTC.

This chain links TRBV18 with TRBJ2-7; tentatively, D is TRBD2 (6 bases). The CDR3 totals 15 residues. Trimming removed 2 bases at V and 2 bases at J, with 13 bases between. Germline CDR1 and CDR2: KGHSH and LQKENI. CDR3 nucleotide sequence: TGTGCCAGCTCACCAACGACGGGGGAAACCTACGAGCAGTACTTC. Translated: CASSPTTGETYEQYF.

The V and J genes are TRBV4-1 and TRBJ2-5; 8 nucleotides line up with TRBD2. Germline CDR1 and CDR2: MGHRA and YSYEKL. The CDR3 sequence is 16 residues long. With 1 base clipped from V and 5 bases from J, the junction kept 9 bases outside the gene matches. This CDR3 reads CASSQGSGGARETQYF. CDR3 sequence (DNA): TGCGCCAGCAGCCAAGGTTCGGGGGGGGCCAGGGAGACCCAGTACTTC.

To note about this clone: Other DNA sequences within the sample encode an identical CDR3. The chain carries TRBV9 and TRBJ2-1; TRBD1 is a possible D gene (6 bases). This CDR3 has 15 residues. Trimming stripped 2 bases from V and 0 bases from J, with 9 bases between. From germline, CDR1 is SGDLS and CDR2 YYNGEE. This chain's CDR3 is CASSVTGNSYNEQFF. The CDR3 DNA reads as TGTGCCAGCAGCGTTACAGGGAACTCCTACAATGAGCAGTTCTTC.

The sample holds one count of this clone. The chain joins TRBV5-1 to TRBJ2-7; possibly TRBD2 for D (6 bases). Germline CDR1 SGHRS, CDR2 YFSETQ. This CDR3 region has 14 residues. V shed 5 bases and J shed 3 bases, with 15 bases lying between them. In DNA form, the CDR3 reads TGCGCCAGCAGGGGGGGAACTAGGGACTACGAGCAGTACTTC. This encodes CASRGGTRDYEQYF.

The sample holds many counts of this clone. The chain has TRBV28 and TRBJ2-1; perhaps TRBD1 as D (6 bases). The CDR3 is 14 residues long. Trimming removed 3 bases at V and 3 bases at J, with 9 bases between. Germline CDR1 is MDHEN and CDR2 is SYDVKM. The CDR3 sequence: CASSFTRGYNEQFF. The CDR3 DNA follows: TGTGCCAGCAGTTTCACCAGGGGCTACAATGAGCAGTTCTTC.